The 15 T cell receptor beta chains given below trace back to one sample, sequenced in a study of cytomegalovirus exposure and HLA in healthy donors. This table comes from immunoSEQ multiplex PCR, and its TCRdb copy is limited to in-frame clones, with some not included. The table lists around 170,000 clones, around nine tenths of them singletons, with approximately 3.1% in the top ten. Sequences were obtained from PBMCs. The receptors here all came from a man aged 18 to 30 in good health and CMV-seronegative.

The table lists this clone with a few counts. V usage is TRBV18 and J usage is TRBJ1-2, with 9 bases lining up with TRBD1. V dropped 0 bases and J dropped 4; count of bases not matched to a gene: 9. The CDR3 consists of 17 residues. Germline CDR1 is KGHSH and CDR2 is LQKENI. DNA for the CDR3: TGTGCCAGCTCACCACCGTCAGGGACAGGGCTGTCCTATGGCTACACCTTC. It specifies CASSPPSGTGLSYGYTF.

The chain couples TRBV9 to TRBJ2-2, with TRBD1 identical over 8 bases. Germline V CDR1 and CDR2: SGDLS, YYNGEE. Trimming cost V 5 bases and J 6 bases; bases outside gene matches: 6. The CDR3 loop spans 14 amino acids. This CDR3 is CASSPEQGAGELFF. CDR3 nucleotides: TGTGCCAGCAGTCCTGAACAGGGGGCCGGGGAGCTGTTTTTT.

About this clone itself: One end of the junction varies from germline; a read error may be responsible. CDR3: CASSLPRYLLNF. In DNA form, the CDR3 reads TGTGCCAGCAGTTTACCTAGGTACCTTCTAAATTTT. This sequence joins TRBV28 and TRBJ1-1; D not certain. The germline gives CDR1 MDHEN, CDR2 SYDVKM. The CDR3 covers 12 residues.

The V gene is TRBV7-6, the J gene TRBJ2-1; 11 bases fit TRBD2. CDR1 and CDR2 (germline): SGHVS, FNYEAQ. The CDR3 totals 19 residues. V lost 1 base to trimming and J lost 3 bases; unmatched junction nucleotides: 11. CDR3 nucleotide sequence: TGTGCCAGCAGCTTAGTGCCTAGCGGGGGGCCACGAGACTACAATGAGCAGTTCTTC. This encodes CASSLVPSGGPRDYNEQFF. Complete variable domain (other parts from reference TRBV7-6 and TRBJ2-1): GAGVSQSPRYKVTKRGQDVALRCDPISGHVSLYWYRQALGQGPEFLTYFNYEAQQDKSGLPNDRFSAERPEGSISTLTIQRTEQRDSAMYRCASSLVPSGGPRDYNEQFFGPGTRLTVL.

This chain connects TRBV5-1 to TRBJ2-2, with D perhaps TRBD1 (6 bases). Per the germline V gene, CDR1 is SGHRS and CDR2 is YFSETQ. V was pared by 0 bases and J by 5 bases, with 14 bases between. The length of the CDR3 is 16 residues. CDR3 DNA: TGCGCCAGCAGCTTGGCCATTGTCAGGGGAACCGGGGAGCTGTTTTTT. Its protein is CASSLAIVRGTGELFF.

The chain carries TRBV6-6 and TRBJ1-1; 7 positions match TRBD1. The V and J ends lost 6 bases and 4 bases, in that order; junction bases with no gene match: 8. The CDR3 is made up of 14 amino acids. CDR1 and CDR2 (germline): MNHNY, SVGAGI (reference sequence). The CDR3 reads CASSRRGIFTEAFF. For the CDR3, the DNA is TGTGCCAGCAGCCGCAGGGGGATCTTCACTGAAGCTTTCTTT.

CDR3: CASNIGRDRGSNEQFF. DNA of the CDR3: TGTGCCAGCAATATAGGTCGGGACAGGGGGAGCAATGAGCAGTTCTTC. The V and J genes are TRBV19 and TRBJ2-1, with 11 bases aligning to TRBD1. V lost 9 bases, J lost 6 bases, and 13 bases stayed unmatched. In germline, CDR1 is LNHDA, CDR2 SQIVND (reference sequence). The CDR3 has 16 residues.

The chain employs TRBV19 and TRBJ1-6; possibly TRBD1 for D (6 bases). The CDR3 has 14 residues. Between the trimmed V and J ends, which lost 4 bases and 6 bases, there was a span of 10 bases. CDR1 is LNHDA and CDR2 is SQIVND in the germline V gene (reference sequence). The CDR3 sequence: CASSTGQLNSPLHF. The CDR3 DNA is TGTGCCAGTAGTACCGGACAGCTTAATTCACCCCTCCACTTT. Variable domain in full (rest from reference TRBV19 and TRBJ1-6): DGGITQSPKYLFRKEGQNVTLSCEQNLNHDAMYWYRQDPGQGLRLIYYSQIVNDFQKGDIAEGYSVSREKKESFPLTVTSAQKNPTAFYLCASSTGQLNSPLHFGNGTRLTVT.

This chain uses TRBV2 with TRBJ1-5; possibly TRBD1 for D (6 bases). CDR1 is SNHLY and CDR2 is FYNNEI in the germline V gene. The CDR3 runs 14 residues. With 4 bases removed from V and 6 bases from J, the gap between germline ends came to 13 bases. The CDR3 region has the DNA TGTGCCAGCAGTGGACAGGCACTTAGTCAGCCCCAGCATTTT. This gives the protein CASSGQALSQPQHF.

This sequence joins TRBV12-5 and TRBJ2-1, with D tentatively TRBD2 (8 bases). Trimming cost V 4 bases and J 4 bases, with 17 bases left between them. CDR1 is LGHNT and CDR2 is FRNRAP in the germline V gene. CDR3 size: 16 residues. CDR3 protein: CASGYSRGDSYNEQFF. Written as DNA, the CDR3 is TGTGCTAGTGGTTACTCGCGGGGGGACAGTTACAATGAGCAGTTCTTC. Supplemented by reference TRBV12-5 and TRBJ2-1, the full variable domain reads DARVTQTPRHKVTEMGQEVTMRCQPILGHNTVFWYRQTMMQGLELLAYFRNRAPLDDSGMPKDRFSAEMPDATLATLKIQPSEPRDSAVYFCASGYSRGDSYNEQFFGPGTRLTVL.

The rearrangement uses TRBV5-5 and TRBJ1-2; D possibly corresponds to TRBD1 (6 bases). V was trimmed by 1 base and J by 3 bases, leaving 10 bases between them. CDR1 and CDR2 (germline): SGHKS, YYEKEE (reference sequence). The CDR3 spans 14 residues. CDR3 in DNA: TGTGCCAGCAGCTTGACAGGGAAGGACTATGGCTACACCTTC. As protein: CASSLTGKDYGYTF.

CDR3 in amino acids: CASRSHRDRVEGYTF. CDR3 coding DNA: TGTGCCAGCCGTTCACACCGGGACAGGGTGGAAGGCTACACCTTC. The gene calls are TRBV27 and TRBJ1-2; 9 nucleotides match TRBD1. After removal of 8 bases from V and 8 bases from J, the junction contained 15 bases not matched to a gene. Germline lookup yields CDR1 MNHEY and CDR2 SMNVEV (reference sequence). The length of the CDR3 is 15 residues.

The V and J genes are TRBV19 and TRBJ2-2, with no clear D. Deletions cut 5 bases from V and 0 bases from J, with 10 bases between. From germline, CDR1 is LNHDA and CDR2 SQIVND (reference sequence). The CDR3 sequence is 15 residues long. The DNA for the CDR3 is TGTGCCAGTAGTCGCCCGGAGACGAACACCGGGGAGCTGTTTTTT. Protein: CASSRPETNTGELFF.

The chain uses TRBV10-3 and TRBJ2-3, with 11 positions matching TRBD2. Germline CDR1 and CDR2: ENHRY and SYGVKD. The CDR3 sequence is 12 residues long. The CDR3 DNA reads TGTGCTAGCGGGAGGGTGTCAGATACGCAGTATTTT. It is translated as CASGRVSDTQYF.

The CDR3 protein is CASSYKLTGNTGELFF. The CDR3 DNA is TGTGCCAGCAGTTACAAACTAACGGGGAACACCGGGGAGCTGTTTTTT. The rearrangement uses TRBV6-5 and TRBJ2-2; no clear D. Per germline, CDR1 MNHEY and CDR2 SVGAGI. This CDR3 is 16 amino acids long. V lost 2 bases, J lost 1 base, and 11 bases lay in between.